The rows below give T cell receptor beta chains drawn from one sample of a study of blood T cell repertoires in COVID-19. The assay was immunoSEQ multiplex PCR, and TCRdb's table has in-frame clones only and misses some. The sample carries 250,000 to 350,000 clones, approximately 83% recorded once. Sequencing was carried out using peripheral blood. Receptor source: a person aged 70 to 85 with COVID-19, enrolled during active disease. CDR3s leave out the opening cysteine and the closing phenylalanine or tryptophan. Each record gives: V gene, D gene, CDR3 protein. The D gene is left open where the match is weak.

>TRBV9|.
ASSPPSGTYEQY
>TRBV18|.
ASSLHPLPTGELF
>TRBV11-2|TRBD2
ASSSIAGGRKNIQY
>TRBV19|.
ASSIGGQGHQPQH
>TRBV7-2|.
ASSLRGSTDTQY
>TRBV20-1|.
SASRPGTGGAF
>TRBV6-1|.
ASSEGSQRYGYT
>TRBV6-5|.
ASGELAREYEQY
>TRBV7-9|.
AVSGGNLGNQPQH
>TRBV6-6|.
ASSYGGADTGELF
>TRBV7-3|.
ASSSSGNTEAF
>TRBV5-1|.
ASSLAGDDQPQH
>TRBV24-1|TRBD1
ATNTGQGRVHEQY